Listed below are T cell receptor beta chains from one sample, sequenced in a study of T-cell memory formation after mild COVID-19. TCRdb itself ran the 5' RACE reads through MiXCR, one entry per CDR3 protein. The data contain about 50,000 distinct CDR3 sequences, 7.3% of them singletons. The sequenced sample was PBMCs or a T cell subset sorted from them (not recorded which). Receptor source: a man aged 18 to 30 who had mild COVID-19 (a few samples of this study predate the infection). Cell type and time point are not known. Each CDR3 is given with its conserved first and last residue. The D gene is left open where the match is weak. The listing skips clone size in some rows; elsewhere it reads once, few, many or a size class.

DNA: TGTGCCAGCAGCACGACCAGGGGTAATGAAAAACTGTTTTTT
CDR3: CASSTTRGNEKLFF
D: -
size: -
V: TRBV11-2
J: TRBJ1-4

DNA: TGTGCCAGCAGCTCGACCCGGGGGGAGACCCAGTACTTC
CDR3: CASSSTRGETQYF
D: -
size: -
V: TRBV7-8
J: TRBJ2-5

DNA: TGCGCCAGCAGCGAGGGACTAGCGGTTCCCACAGATACGCAGTATTTT
CDR3: CASSEGLAVPTDTQYF
D: TRBD2
size: many
V: TRBV5-1
J: TRBJ2-3

DNA: TGCGCCAGCAGTTACGGGACCAGCTCCACTGAAGCTTTCTTT
CDR3: CASSYGTSSTEAFF
D: -
size: -
V: TRBV5-1
J: TRBJ1-1

DNA: TGTGCCAGTAGTAGCGGGACGGATAACACTGAAGCTTTCTTT
CDR3: CASSSGTDNTEAFF
D: -
size: many
V: TRBV19
J: TRBJ1-1

DNA: TGTGCCTGGAGTGTACTGGGGGGGGAGTTCCATGAGCAGTTCTTC
CDR3: CAWSVLGGEFHEQFF
D: TRBD2
size: -
V: TRBV30
J: TRBJ2-1

DNA: TGTGCCAGCAGCCTGACACCCGCTACGCAGTATTTT
CDR3: CASSLTPATQYF
D: -
size: -
V: TRBV6-6
J: TRBJ2-3

DNA: TGTGCCAGCAGCCAAGGTGGGAAGGGCTACACCTTC
CDR3: CASSQGGKGYTF
D: -
size: -
V: TRBV3-1
J: TRBJ1-2

DNA: TGCAGCGTCCCGGGACAGGGGCTCACTGAAGCTTTCTTT
CDR3: CSVPGQGLTEAFF
D: TRBD1
size: -
V: TRBV29-1
J: TRBJ1-1

DNA: TGCGCCAGCAGCTTGGGACCGGACAGGGCATCCTACGAGCAGTACTTC
CDR3: CASSLGPDRASYEQYF
D: TRBD1
size: -
V: TRBV5-1
J: TRBJ2-7

DNA: TGTGCCAGCAGACAGGGACAGGGGGACCACTACGAGCAGTACTTC
CDR3: CASRQGQGDHYEQYF
D: TRBD1
size: few
V: TRBV11-2
J: TRBJ2-7

DNA: TGTGCCAGCAGCCAGGGGCGGCCAGGGGCGCAGGAAGCTTTCTTT
CDR3: CASSQGRPGAQEAFF
D: -
size: few
V: TRBV4-2
J: TRBJ1-1

DNA: TGTGCCAGCAGTCCGGAGTCGGCCAACGTCCTGACTTTC
CDR3: CASSPESANVLTF
D: -
size: many
V: TRBV12-3/TRBV12-4
J: TRBJ2-6

DNA: TGCGCCAGCAGCCCGTCCAGGACAGATGGCTACACCTTC
CDR3: CASSPSRTDGYTF
D: -
size: -
V: TRBV4-3
J: TRBJ1-2

DNA: TGTGCCAGCAGCTTCTCTTACGAGCAGTACTTC
CDR3: CASSFSYEQYF
D: -
size: -
V: TRBV7-9
J: TRBJ2-7

DNA: TGCAGTGCTAGACGACGCGGGACTAGCGGGGGGGCCTTGGAGACCCAGTACTTC
CDR3: CSARRRGTSGGALETQYF
D: TRBD2
size: many
V: TRBV20-1
J: TRBJ2-5

DNA: TGCAGTGCTGGACTAGCGGGGGCGACCAATGAGCAGTTCTTC
CDR3: CSAGLAGATNEQFF
D: TRBD2
size: -
V: TRBV20-1
J: TRBJ2-1

DNA: TGTGCCAGCAGTCCACAGGGACAGCCCCAGCATTTT
CDR3: CASSPQGQPQHF
D: -
size: many
V: TRBV12-3/TRBV12-4
J: TRBJ1-5

DNA: TGTGCCACTGCGGGCAATTCACCCCTCCACTTT
CDR3: CATAGNSPLHF
D: -
size: few
V: TRBV2
J: TRBJ1-6

DNA: TGCGCCAGCAGCCCCGGGACAGAAGTAGCCAAAAACATTCAGTACTTC
CDR3: CASSPGTEVAKNIQYF
D: TRBD1
size: -
V: TRBV4-3
J: TRBJ2-4

DNA: TGCGCCAGAAGCCAACTAGCGGGGGAGACCCAGTACTTC
CDR3: CARSQLAGETQYF
D: TRBD2
size: once
V: TRBV4-1
J: TRBJ2-5

DNA: TGTGCCAGCAGCTTGGGCCCTCCGACTAGCGGGGGAGATACGCAGTATTTT
CDR3: CASSLGPPTSGGDTQYF
D: TRBD2
size: many
V: TRBV5-6
J: TRBJ2-3

DNA: TGTGCCAGCAGCCGAACCGGGACAGTTAGCAATCAGCCCCAGCATTTT
CDR3: CASSRTGTVSNQPQHF
D: TRBD1
size: -
V: TRBV28
J: TRBJ1-5